The 21 T cell receptor beta chains presented below share a single source sample, sequenced in a study of regulatory T cells in long-lasting Graves disease. Time point indicated: newly diagnosed GD, antithyroid drugs for less than 3 months. The TCR library was made from RNA that had been extracted from PBMCs in TRIzol. HTBI primers from iRepertoire and Arm-PCR of CDR3 regions yielded the TCR beta libraries. Using its own MiXCR run on the multiplex PCR reads, TCRdb lists one record per CDR3 protein. The sample lists 200,000 to 250,000 distinct CDR3 sequences, approximately 16% seen once, with approximately 20% in the top ten. Sequencing used peripheral blood mononuclear cells (PBMCs), obtained at new diagnosis, from a patient treated with antithyroid drugs. The receptors here all came from a female donor with Graves disease.

In the case of this clonotype: This CDR3 is missing its conserved last phenylalanine or tryptophan, likely due to a read error. V and J are TRBV5-6 and TRBJ2-1; no firm D call. The CDR3 extends over 14 amino acids. Germline values: CDR1 SGHDT, CDR2 YYEEEE. Trimming removed 4 bases at V and 3 bases at J, with 11 bases between. The CDR3 protein is CASSQKGSYNEQFL. The CDR3 region has the DNA TGTGCCAGCAGCCAGAAGGGCAGCTACAATGAGCAGTTCCTC.

This clonotype was detected many times. The chain links TRBV12-3 or TRBV12-4 to TRBJ1-6; unclear D gene. The CDR3 extends over 16 amino acids. V was trimmed by 2 bases and J by 7 bases, leaving 15 bases between them. Here the CDR3 reads CASSLNRQAANSPLHF. The CDR3 DNA reads TGTGCCAGCAGTTTAAATCGGCAGGCTGCCAATTCACCCCTCCACTTT.

In this sample, this clonotype turned up many times. V usage is TRBV11-2 and J usage is TRBJ1-2, with a possible D match to TRBD1 (5 bases). Per germline, CDR1 SGHAT and CDR2 FQNNGV. The CDR3 runs 16 residues. The ends were cut back, 2 bases at V and 0 bases at J, with 13 bases in the middle. The CDR3 sequence is CASSLSLGRTNYGYTF. CDR3 nucleotides: TGTGCCAGCAGCTTAAGTCTGGGACGTACTAACTATGGCTACACCTTC.

This clonotype was counted at least ten times. The chain employs TRBV3-1 and TRBJ1-2; 9 nucleotides agree with TRBD1. The CDR3 covers 15 residues. Trimming cost V 3 bases and J 4 bases; bases outside gene matches: 6. Germline CDR1 LGHDT, CDR2 YNNKEL (reference sequence). DNA for the CDR3: TGTGCCAGCAGCCACCGACAGGGGGGTGGCTATGGCTACACCTTC. Its protein is CASSHRQGGGYGYTF.

The chain couples TRBV30 to TRBJ1-5; 8 bases map to TRBD1. CDR1 is GTSNPN and CDR2 is SVGIG in the germline V gene (reference sequence). The V segment lost 0 bases and the J segment 6 bases; nucleotides outside the gene matches: 4. The CDR3 runs 14 residues. DNA of the CDR3: TGTGCCTGGAGTGTATCAGGGGGCGGTCAGCCCCAGCATTTT. It translates to CAWSVSGGGQPQHF.

This clonotype showed up many times. This sequence joins TRBV3-1 and TRBJ1-4; TRBD1 is a possible D gene (6 bases). The V end was cut by 4 bases, the J end by 0 bases, with 12 bases between. This CDR3 region has 16 residues. Germline lookup yields CDR1 LGHDT and CDR2 YNNKEL (reference sequence). The CDR3 spells CASSRGAVATNEKLFF. The CDR3 bases are TGTGCCAGCAGCCGGGGGGCGGTAGCAACTAATGAAAAACTGTTTTTT.

This clonotype was seen at least ten times. V usage is TRBV30 and J usage is TRBJ1-4; D unclear. This CDR3 contains 13 residues. CDR1 GTSNPN and CDR2 SVGIG come from the germline V gene (reference sequence). V dropped 1 base and J dropped 4 bases, with 7 bases sitting between them. This CDR3 is CAWSGTYNEKLFF. In DNA, the CDR3 is TGTGCCTGGAGTGGCACTTATAATGAAAAACTGTTTTTT. The full variable domain, its missing parts supplied by reference TRBV30 and TRBJ1-4, is SQTIHQWPATLVQPVGSPLSLECTVEGTSNPNLYWYRQAAGRGLQLLFYSVGIGQISSEVPQNLSASRPQDRQFILSSKKLLLSDSGFYLCAWSGTYNEKLFFGSGTQLSVL.

This clonotype was found many times. The genes are TRBV2 and TRBJ1-2; 7 bases agree with TRBD1. CDR3 length: 13 residues. Germline CDR1 SNHLY, CDR2 FYNNEI. The trim removed 6 bases at V and 8 bases at J, leaving 9 bases unmatched. The CDR3 is CASSTTGVDGYTF. The CDR3 DNA reads TGTGCCAGCAGCACTACAGGGGTTGACGGCTACACCTTC.

The table lists this clonotype with many counts. V gene TRBV2 combines with J gene TRBJ2-3; 15 positions match TRBD2. This CDR3 spans 15 amino acids. The trim removed 6 bases at V and 8 bases at J, leaving 6 bases unmatched. Germline lookup yields CDR1 SNHLY and CDR2 FYNNEI. This CDR3 reads CASSVGLAGGPTQYF. CDR3 bases: TGTGCCAGCAGCGTCGGACTAGCGGGAGGGCCTACGCAGTATTTT.

This clonotype occurred many times. V is TRBV15 and J is TRBJ2-5, with 9 bases matching TRBD2. CDR1 is LNHNV and CDR2 is YYDKDF in the germline V gene (reference sequence). The V segment lost 5 bases and the J segment 0 bases; nucleotides outside the gene matches: 1. The length of the CDR3 is 14 residues. The CDR3 reads CATSRTSDQETQYF. CDR3 DNA: TGTGCCACCAGCCGGACTAGCGACCAAGAGACCCAGTACTTC.

Notes on this clonotype: This sequence may be a read error, since a much larger clone differs from it by one base. The CDR3 here is CASTLSADTEAFF. In nucleotides, the CDR3 is TGTGCCAGCACGTTATCAGCGGACACTGAAGCTTTCTTT. The J gene is TRBJ1-1, the V gene TRBV12-3 or TRBV12-4; D is undetermined. Trimming shortened V by 7 bases and J by 3 bases, and 12 bases separated the two germline ends. The CDR3 covers 13 residues.

This chain connects TRBV12-5 to TRBJ2-1, with a weak D call TRBD2 (6 bases). Germline V gene lookup returns CDR1 LGHNT and CDR2 FRNRAP. V gave up 7 bases and J gave up 9 bases, with 16 bases separating them. This CDR3 comprises 13 residues. CDR3 in DNA: TGTGCTAGTGCCCTCTTCGCGGGGTTTGAGCAGTTCTTC. Translation: CASALFAGFEQFF.

On this clonotype itself: A much larger clone differs by one base, so this may be a read error. Given the absence of the conserved phenylalanine or tryptophan at the CDR3 end, a read error is likely. The V gene is TRBV7-8, the J gene TRBJ2-1; tentative D call: TRBD2 (6 bases). Germline CDR1 is SGHVS and CDR2 is FQNEAQ. The CDR3 consists of 15 residues. Trimming left V 1 base short and J 2 bases short, with 9 bases between. The CDR3 is CASSLGGNTYNEQFI. CDR3 DNA: TGTGCCAGCAGCTTAGGCGGGAACACCTACAATGAGCAGTTCATC.

Comment on this clonotype: Possible read error: a much larger clone is one base away. The V call is TRBV18, the J call TRBJ1-2, with D possibly TRBD1 on 6 matching bases. This CDR3 comprises 13 residues. Deletions cut 6 bases from V and 7 bases from J, with 15 bases between. Per germline, CDR1 KGHSH and CDR2 LQKENI. The CDR3 protein is CASSPGGGGGYTF. CDR3 DNA: TGTGCCAGCTCCCCCGGGGGCGGGGGTGGCTACACCTTC.

J is TRBJ1-2 and V is TRBV6-2 or TRBV6-3, with D possibly matching TRBD1 (6 bases). The CDR3 covers 13 residues. Trimming shortened V by 6 bases and J by 6 bases, and 14 bases separated the two germline ends. Germline V gives CDR1 MNHEY, CDR2 SVGEGT. The CDR3 loop is CASRTGTSNGYTF. DNA of the CDR3: TGTGCCAGCAGAACCGGGACAAGCAATGGCTACACCTTC.

This rearrangement joins TRBV11-2 to TRBJ2-7; D unclear. V was shortened by 1 base and J by 3 bases, with 10 bases between the two germline ends. This CDR3 is built from 14 residues. Germline values: CDR1 SGHAT, CDR2 FQNNGV. Here the CDR3 reads CASSLGATYYEQYF. CDR3 DNA: TGTGCCAGCAGCTTAGGTGCCACGTACTACGAGCAGTACTTC. Variable domain in full (rest from reference TRBV11-2 and TRBJ2-7): EAGVAQSPRYKIIEKRQSVAFWCNPISGHATLYWYQQILGQGPKLLIQFQNNGVVDDSQLPKDRFSAERLKGVDSTLKIQPAKLEDSAVYLCASSLGATYYEQYFGPGTRLTVT.

This chain joins TRBV4-1 and TRBJ1-1; 8 bases align to TRBD1. CDR1 is MGHRA, CDR2 YSYEKL, per germline. The V gene end was trimmed by 1 base and the J gene end by 10 bases; junction bases not matched to a gene: 11. This CDR3 spans 15 amino acids. The CDR3 nucleotides read TGCGCCAGCAGCCAAGGTCCTTCAGGGGGCGCGGGAGCTTTCTTT. Its translation: CASSQGPSGGAGAFF.

This clonotype was counted at least ten times. The chain uses TRBV20-1 and TRBJ2-3; 8 nucleotides agree with TRBD2. The CDR3 has 17 residues. Germline loops: CDR1 DFQATT, CDR2 SNEGSKA (reference sequence). V lost 2 bases and J lost 2; bases outside the gene matches: 12. The DNA of the CDR3 is TGCAGTGCTAGACCCCTAATAGCGGGGACGTACACAGATACGCAGTATTTT. Its translation: CSARPLIAGTYTDTQYF.

On this clonotype: A far larger clone is off by one base, so a read error is likely. The chain combines TRBV2 with TRBJ2-3; tentative D call: TRBD1 (5 bases). The J call may be mistaken, given a closer DNA end match to TRBJ2-7. CDR1 and CDR2 from the germline V gene are SNHLY and FYNNEI. The CDR3 loop spans 13 amino acids. The CDR3 coding sequence is TGTGCCAGGGGGCAGCCCTTCACCTACGAGCAGTACTTC. Protein: CARGQPFTYEQYF.

This clonotype has more than one count but fewer than ten. J is TRBJ2-1 and V is TRBV19, with 9 bases that match TRBD2. V gave up 5 bases and J gave up 5 bases; unmatched junction bases: 16. Germline CDR1 LNHDA, CDR2 SQIVND (reference sequence). CDR3 size: 18 residues. The CDR3 protein is CASSYSLWRLADDNEQFF. CDR3 DNA: TGTGCCAGTAGTTATAGCTTGTGGAGACTAGCGGACGACAATGAGCAGTTCTTC.

This clonotype showed up just a few times. One junction end does not reproduce the germline sequence, and a read error may be involved. The J gene is TRBJ2-7, the V gene TRBV28; a possible D gene is TRBD1 (7 bases). Per the germline V gene, CDR1 is MDHEN and CDR2 is SYDVKM. The CDR3 spans 11 residues. The CDR3 DNA reads TGTGCCAGCAGTGCCATGGGCAGGGGGACTTTC. Its protein product is CASSAMGRGTF.